The 10 T cell receptor beta chains reported below all come from one sample, sequenced in a study of sequential checkpoint blockade in melanoma. Treatment defined: randomized to nivolumab then ipilimumab (arm A) or the reverse (arm B). Method: immunoSEQ multiplex PCR; TCRdb's copy keeps in-frame clones and lacks some. Here the sample spans around 34,000 clones, more than 70% being singletons. Sequenced here: CD8+ T cells sorted from blood (inferred from file names), sampled from a patient given nivolumab and ipilimumab in sequence. The source of these receptors is a human donor with melanoma.

The chain couples TRBV7-9 to TRBJ2-7, with a possible D match to TRBD1 (5 bases). This CDR3 has 12 residues. Germline V gene lookup returns CDR1 SEHNR and CDR2 FQNEAQ (reference sequence). Trimming took off 9 bases at V and 6 bases at J, with 15 bases between the two ends. The CDR3 loop is CASETDVFEQYF. The CDR3 region has the DNA TGTGCCAGTGAGACAGATGTTTTCGAGCAGTACTTC.

The table lists this clone with a few counts. The V call is TRBV28, the J call TRBJ1-5, with no clear D. Germline assignment: CDR1 MDHEN and CDR2 SYDVKM. The V gene lost 4 bases and the J gene lost 2 bases, with 12 bases spanning the gap. The CDR3 spans 15 residues. In DNA, the CDR3 is TGTGCCAGCAGTTATCATGAGGGTGGCAATCAGCCCCAGCATTTT. It codes for CASSYHEGGNQPQHF.

The rearrangement joins TRBV19 to TRBJ2-3, with D possibly being TRBD2 (6 bases). CDR3 length: 14 residues. The V gene lost 5 bases and the J gene lost 2 bases, with 11 bases spanning the gap. The germline V gene encodes CDR1 LNHDA and CDR2 SQIVND (reference sequence). Written as DNA, the CDR3 is TGTGCCAGTAGTCCGCGGGGAACCACAGATACGCAGTATTTT. The encoded protein is CASSPRGTTDTQYF.

This chain links TRBV27 with TRBJ2-7; D might be TRBD2 (5 bases). This CDR3 has 14 residues. Trimming took 8 bases from V and 2 from J, leaving 16 bases between them. The germline CDR1 and CDR2 sequences are MNHEY and SMNVEV (reference sequence). The CDR3 DNA reads TGTGCCAGCCGCCGAGGGAGTCGACCCTACGAGCAGTACTTC. Its protein is CASRRGSRPYEQYF.

This clone has only a few counts. The chain couples TRBV7-9 to TRBJ1-5, with D hard to call. V was trimmed by 10 bases and J by 0 bases, leaving 10 bases between them. Germline loops: CDR1 SEHNR, CDR2 FQNEAQ (reference sequence). This CDR3 is built from 13 residues. The CDR3 loop is CAIEVNSNQPQHF. DNA for the CDR3: TGTGCCATAGAGGTGAATAGCAATCAGCCCCAGCATTTT.

V and J are TRBV5-6 and TRBJ2-5, with 8 positions matching TRBD1. CDR3 size: 16 residues. CDR1 is SGHDT and CDR2 is YYEEEE in the germline V gene. With 0 bases clipped from V and 4 bases from J, the junction kept 8 bases outside the gene matches. CDR3 coding DNA: TGTGCCAGCAGCTTGGCCCTGGCAGGGGGCCTAGAGACCCAGTACTTC. Its translation is CASSLALAGGLETQYF.

This CDR3 is CASSFGTGVYEQYF. The CDR3 DNA is TGTGCCAGCAGCTTCGGGACAGGGGTCTACGAGCAGTACTTC. The chain recombines TRBV5-6 with TRBJ2-7; 10 bases fit TRBD1. The CDR3 has 14 residues. V gave up 2 bases and J gave up 3 bases; unmatched junction bases: 2. From germline, CDR1 is SGHDT and CDR2 YYEEEE. The full variable domain, its missing parts supplied by reference TRBV5-6 and TRBJ2-7, is DAGVTQSPTHLIKTRGQQVTLRCSPKSGHDTVSWYQQALGQGPQFIFQYYEEEERQRGNFPDRFSGHQFPNYSSELNVNALLLGDSALYLCASSFGTGVYEQYFGPGTRLTVT.

The V gene is TRBV7-9, the J gene TRBJ2-1; the D is unclear. Trimming shortened V by 5 bases and J by 0 bases, and 11 bases separated the two germline ends. The CDR3 covers 15 residues. The germline V gene encodes CDR1 SEHNR and CDR2 FQNEAQ (reference sequence). The CDR3 protein is CASSPSGRSYNEQFF. CDR3 nucleotides: TGTGCCAGCAGCCCCAGTGGGCGCTCCTACAATGAGCAGTTCTTC.

On this clone: Other nucleotide sequences from this sample produce the same CDR3. The chain recombines TRBV19 with TRBJ1-2; tentatively, D is TRBD1 (5 bases). The germline CDR1 and CDR2 sequences are LNHDA and SQIVND (reference sequence). Deletions cut 2 bases from V and 5 bases from J, with 6 bases between. The CDR3 sequence is 12 residues long. The CDR3 coding sequence is TGTGCCAGTAGTATACAGGGTTATGGCTACACCTTC. Translation gives CASSIQGYGYTF. Using reference TRBV19 and TRBJ1-2 for the parts outside the CDR3, the full variable domain is DGGITQSPKYLFRKEGQNVTLSCEQNLNHDAMYWYRQDPGQGLRLIYYSQIVNDFQKGDIAEGYSVSREKKESFPLTVTSAQKNPTAFYLCASSIQGYGYTFGSGTRLTVV.

The chain combines TRBV10-2 with TRBJ2-7, with 9 positions matching TRBD1. This CDR3 region has 14 residues. Germline lookup yields CDR1 WSHSY and CDR2 SAAADI. Unmatched junction bases numbered 11, after V lost 11 bases and J lost 3 bases. DNA of the CDR3: TGCGCCGCCGAGCCGGGACAGGGTTACTACGAGCAGTACTTC. It encodes CAAEPGQGYYEQYF.